The 31 T cell receptor beta chains below were found in one sample sequenced in a study of cytomegalovirus exposure and HLA in healthy donors. It was with 60 Vbeta and 13 Jbeta primers that the PCR ran. Using immunoSEQ multiplex PCR, the repertoire was profiled, and TCRdb retains in-frame clones only, with some absent. The table includes 81,000 or so clones, just over 75% detected once. The specimen sequenced was PBMCs. These receptors were collected from a man aged 45 to 65 in good health and CMV-seropositive.

This clone was seen a handful of times. V usage is TRBV7-3 and J usage is TRBJ2-1; the match to TRBD2 covers 9 bases. This CDR3 comprises 15 residues. Germline CDR1 is SGHTA and CDR2 is FQGTGA. J lost 7 bases, V lost 5 bases, and 9 bases had no gene match. CDR3 region: CASSVSGGVLNEQFF. CDR3 DNA: TGTGCCAGCAGCGTTAGCGGGGGAGTTTTAAATGAGCAGTTCTTC.

This sequence joins TRBV29-1 and TRBJ1-1; D is possibly TRBD1 (5 bases). The length of the CDR3 is 12 residues. The germline V gene encodes CDR1 SQVTM and CDR2 ANQGSEA. V lost 6 bases to trimming and J lost 4 bases, with 12 bases between them. CDR3 protein: CSVQGSITEAFF. The CDR3 region has the DNA TGCAGCGTGCAGGGCAGCATCACTGAAGCTTTCTTT.

This CDR3 reads CASSLWTSGPLTSTDTQYF. In DNA, the CDR3 is TGTGCCAGCTCACTCTGGACTAGCGGGCCACTAACTAGCACAGATACGCAGTATTTT. The J gene is TRBJ2-3, the V gene TRBV18, with TRBD2 matching 11 bases. The CDR3 runs 19 residues. The trim removed 4 bases at V and 0 bases at J, leaving 12 bases unmatched. Germline V gives CDR1 KGHSH, CDR2 LQKENI.

The chain couples TRBV7-9 to TRBJ2-3; maybe TRBD1 (6 bases). The CDR3 extends over 17 amino acids. CDR1 and CDR2 from the germline V gene are SEHNR and FQNEAQ (reference sequence). With 3 bases removed from V and 1 base from J, the gap between germline ends came to 17 bases. CDR3 residues: CASSFRRRQAGTDTQYF. The CDR3 DNA reads as TGTGCCAGCAGCTTTAGAAGACGACAGGCTGGCACAGATACGCAGTATTTT.

J is TRBJ2-7 and V is TRBV4-1; 10 bases line up with TRBD2. The CDR3 contains 15 residues. Trimming at V came to 5 bases and at J to 2 bases, leaving 6 bases not matched to a gene. Germline V gives CDR1 MGHRA, CDR2 YSYEKL. In nucleotides, the CDR3 is TGCGCCAGCAGCTCCCGGACTAGCGGCCCCTACGAGCAGTACTTC. It specifies CASSSRTSGPYEQYF.

V usage is TRBV6-1 and J usage is TRBJ1-2; no definite D call. Germline CDR1 is MNHNS and CDR2 is SASEGT. Trimming pared 4 bases from V and 4 bases from J, leaving 7 bases between. This CDR3 is 12 amino acids long. CDR3 sequence: CASSVIFYGYTF. CDR3 bases: TGTGCCAGCAGTGTAATCTTCTATGGCTACACCTTC.

V is TRBV4-1 and J is TRBJ1-4; tentatively, D is TRBD1 (5 bases). V lost 0 bases, J lost 7 bases, and 9 bases lay in between. This CDR3 is built from 14 residues. In germline, CDR1 is MGHRA, CDR2 YSYEKL. The CDR3 sequence is CASSQDGRVEKLFF. The CDR3 DNA reads TGCGCCAGCAGCCAAGATGGCAGGGTTGAAAAACTGTTTTTT.

The rearrangement uses TRBV5-1 and TRBJ2-7; TRBD2 matches at 14 bases. The germline gives CDR1 SGHRS, CDR2 YFSETQ. The CDR3 runs to 19 residues. The trim removed 0 bases at V and 4 bases at J, leaving 12 bases unmatched. The CDR3 DNA is TGCGCCAGCAGCTTGGCGGGACTAGCGGGAGTTTCGGCCCATTACGAGCAGTACTTC. It specifies CASSLAGLAGVSAHYEQYF.

J is TRBJ2-7 and V is TRBV5-1; 12 bases are a match to TRBD2. There are 14 residues in the CDR3. Germline lookup yields CDR1 SGHRS and CDR2 YFSETQ. The V and J ends lost 1 base and 7 bases, in that order; junction bases with no gene match: 3. The CDR3 DNA is TGCGCCAGCAGCTTGAACCTAGCGGGAGGGGAGCAGTACTTC. Amino acids: CASSLNLAGGEQYF.

The DNA for the CDR3 is TGTGCCAGCAGCTTGGGCCGGGAGCCCGAGCAGTACTTC. Residues: CASSLGREPEQYF. The J gene is TRBJ2-7, the V gene TRBV11-2, with D maybe TRBD2 (6 bases). Trimming took 3 bases from V and 6 from J, leaving 12 bases between them. CDR1 and CDR2 from the germline V gene are SGHAT and FQNNGV. CDR3 length: 13 amino acids.

This clone was observed once. The V and J genes are TRBV4-2 and TRBJ2-2, with 13 bases aligning to TRBD2. V lost 3 bases, J lost 3 bases, and 7 bases stayed unmatched. The length of the CDR3 is 18 residues. CDR1 and CDR2 (germline): LGHNA, YNFKEQ. The CDR3 coding sequence is TGTGCCAGCAGCCAGTACGGACTAGCGGGAGAAGACACCGGGGAGCTGTTTTTT. This codes for CASSQYGLAGEDTGELFF.

The chain carries TRBV10-3 and TRBJ1-5; TRBD1 aligns across 9 bases. This CDR3 spans 14 amino acids. Germline V gene lookup returns CDR1 ENHRY and CDR2 SYGVKD. V lost 10 bases and J lost 6; bases outside the gene matches: 10. CDR3 sequence: CATMTGTGSQPQHF. The CDR3 DNA reads TGTGCCACGATGACCGGGACAGGGTCTCAGCCCCAGCATTTT.

This sequence joins TRBV30 and TRBJ1-1; D is ambiguous. V lost 1 base and J lost 0, with 9 bases in between. The CDR3 loop spans 14 amino acids. CDR1 and CDR2 (germline): GTSNPN, SVGIG (reference sequence). DNA for the CDR3: TGTGCCTGGAGTGGGCCACGCTTGAACACTGAAGCTTTCTTT. This encodes CAWSGPRLNTEAFF.

V is TRBV14 and J is TRBJ2-7; D is ambiguous. The ends were cut back, 1 base at V and 4 bases at J, with 5 bases in the middle. Germline V gene sequence: CDR1 SGHDN, CDR2 FVKESK. This CDR3 region has 12 residues. CDR3 DNA: TGTGCCAGCAGCCAAGCCGTTTACGAGCAGTACTTC. Residues: CASSQAVYEQYF.

This chain uses TRBV30 with TRBJ2-1, with 7 nucleotides matching TRBD2. The CDR3 consists of 13 residues. Germline V CDR1 and CDR2: GTSNPN, SVGIG (reference sequence). The DNA for the CDR3 is TGTGCTAGGGCGCAGGGAGGGTTTAATGAGCAGTTCTTC. Amino acid sequence: CARAQGGFNEQFF.

This clone was counted a single time. This sequence joins TRBV11-2 and TRBJ2-7, with TRBD1 matching 7 bases. Germline V gives CDR1 SGHAT, CDR2 FQNNGV. The CDR3 length is 13 residues. Trimming removed 8 bases from V and 3 bases from J; junction bases left unmatched: 7. The CDR3 DNA follows: TGTGCCAGCTCTAGGGACAGAAGCTACGAGCAGTACTTC. This codes for CASSRDRSYEQYF.

The rearrangement joins TRBV6-1 to TRBJ2-7, with 9 bases lining up with TRBD2. This CDR3 has 13 amino acids. With 6 bases clipped from V and 3 bases from J, the junction kept 3 bases outside the gene matches. The germline V gene has CDR1 MNHNS and CDR2 SASEGT. The CDR3 is CASRTSGIYEQYF. DNA for the CDR3: TGTGCCAGCAGGACTAGCGGAATCTACGAGCAGTACTTC.

The V and J genes are TRBV5-6 and TRBJ2-3, with D possibly TRBD2 on 5 matching bases. CDR1 and CDR2 from the germline V gene are SGHDT and YYEEEE. Deletions cut 2 bases from V and 0 bases from J, with 7 bases between. The CDR3 is 14 amino acids. CDR3 sequence (DNA): TGTGCCAGCAGCTTCGGCGGGAGCACAGATACGCAGTATTTT. This translates into CASSFGGSTDTQYF.

The rearrangement links TRBV5-5 to TRBJ2-5; TRBD2 matches 10 bases. Germline V CDR1 and CDR2: SGHKS, YYEKEE (reference sequence). V gave up 4 bases and J gave up 4 bases; unmatched junction bases: 7. The CDR3 contains 15 residues. CDR3 in DNA: TGTGCCAGCAGCGTCCCACTAGCGGGAAGAGAGACCCAGTACTTC. Protein: CASSVPLAGRETQYF.

The chain combines TRBV2 with TRBJ1-3, with 8 bases that match TRBD1. Germline V gives CDR1 SNHLY, CDR2 FYNNEI. CDR3 length equals 18 residues. The junction had 8 bases not matched to a gene; V was cut back by 1 base and J by 0 bases. CDR3: CASSEVGTGSYSGNTIYF. The CDR3 DNA is TGTGCCAGCAGTGAAGTGGGGACAGGAAGCTACTCTGGAAACACCATATATTTT.

This chain links TRBV4-3 with TRBJ1-3, with D perhaps TRBD1 (5 bases). With 9 bases removed from V and 0 bases from J, the gap between germline ends came to 15 bases. Germline V gene data show CDR1 as LGHNA and CDR2 as YSLEER. The CDR3 consists of 15 residues. CDR3 bases: TGCGCCAGTTCGGACACGGCCTCCTCTGGAAACACCATATATTTT. It translates to CASSDTASSGNTIYF.

This chain joins TRBV4-2 and TRBJ2-7; 10 nucleotides line up with TRBD2. This CDR3 contains 17 residues. Germline V gives CDR1 LGHNA, CDR2 YNFKEQ. The trim removed 1 base at V and 0 bases at J, leaving 6 bases unmatched. Here the CDR3 reads CASSQARTSGISYEQYF. The CDR3 coding sequence is TGTGCCAGCAGCCAAGCGAGGACTAGCGGCATCTCCTACGAGCAGTACTTC.

CDR3 sequence reads: CASSYGVADTQYF. The CDR3 nucleotides read TGTGCCAGCAGTTACGGAGTTGCAGATACGCAGTATTTT. The chain combines TRBV6-5 with TRBJ2-3, with D hard to call. Germline CDR1 MNHEY, CDR2 SVGAGI. With 2 bases removed from V and 4 bases from J, the gap between germline ends came to 7 bases. The CDR3 loop spans 13 amino acids.

V gene TRBV7-3 combines with J gene TRBJ2-2; 7 bases align to TRBD1. The V segment lost 5 bases and the J segment 8 bases; nucleotides outside the gene matches: 5. CDR1 is SGHTA, CDR2 FQGTGA, per germline. The CDR3 sequence is 13 residues long. CDR3 amino acids: CASSIMTGGELFF. CDR3 nucleotides: TGTGCCAGCAGCATAATGACAGGGGGGGAGCTGTTTTTT. Variable domain in full (rest from reference TRBV7-3 and TRBJ2-2): GAGVSQTPSNKVTEKGKYVELRCDPISGHTALYWYRQSLGQGPEFLIYFQGTGAADDSGLPNDRFFAVRPEGSVSTLKIQRTERGDSAVYLCASSIMTGGELFFGEGSRLTVL.

V gene TRBV18 combines with J gene TRBJ1-1; 8 bases are a match to TRBD1. V lost 6 bases, J lost 5 bases, and 14 bases stayed unmatched. CDR1 KGHSH and CDR2 LQKENI come from the germline V gene. The CDR3 spans 16 residues. CDR3 sequence (DNA): TGTGCCAGCTCGGGCGACAAACAGGGGGTGCAGACTGAAGCTTTCTTT. It yields the protein CASSGDKQGVQTEAFF.

The chain joins TRBV5-8 to TRBJ2-1, with TRBD2 identical over 13 bases. CDR3 length: 16 residues. V lost 4 bases and J lost 2; bases outside the gene matches: 3. CDR1 SGHTS and CDR2 YDEGEE come from the germline V gene. The CDR3 DNA sequence: TGTGCCAGCAGCCCAGGACTAGCGGGAGCCTACAATGAGCAGTTCTTC. Amino acids: CASSPGLAGAYNEQFF.

The chain carries TRBV7-9 and TRBJ1-1, with D possibly TRBD1 on 5 matching bases. Trimming removed 3 bases at V and 0 bases at J, with 8 bases between. The CDR3 has 14 amino acids. CDR1 is SEHNR and CDR2 is FQNEAQ in the germline V gene (reference sequence). The CDR3 loop reads CASSLVGVNTEAFF. The CDR3 DNA sequence: TGTGCCAGCAGCTTGGTAGGGGTGAACACTGAAGCTTTCTTT.

V is TRBV4-3 and J is TRBJ1-1; D possibly corresponds to TRBD1 (5 bases). Germline V gene data show CDR1 as LGHNA and CDR2 as YSLEER. CDR3 size: 15 residues. V was cut by 1 base and J by 1 base, with 10 bases left in between. The CDR3 nucleotides read TGCGCCAGCAGCCAAGGGGGGGATGGGAACACTGAAGCTTTCTTT. Translating it yields CASSQGGDGNTEAFF.

The J gene is TRBJ1-1, the V gene TRBV5-4; TRBD1 might be the D (6 bases). CDR3 length: 15 amino acids. V dropped 4 bases and J dropped 5 bases, with 18 bases sitting between them. Germline V gives CDR1 SGHNT, CDR2 YYREEE (reference sequence). The CDR3 reads CASSGGGRLTTEAFF. CDR3 bases: TGTGCCAGCAGCGGGGGGGGCAGGTTGACGACTGAAGCTTTCTTT.

The chain joins TRBV12-5 to TRBJ1-5; no definite D call. This CDR3 comprises 15 residues. Deletions cut 2 bases from V and 1 base from J, with 9 bases between. Germline CDR1 LGHNT, CDR2 FRNRAP. This chain's CDR3 is CASGLMDSSNQPQHF. The CDR3 DNA sequence: TGTGCTAGTGGTTTGATGGACTCCAGCAATCAGCCCCAGCATTTT.

This clone was counted a single time. The genes are TRBV7-3 and TRBJ2-7; 7 positions agree with TRBD2. The CDR3 spans 14 residues. The trim removed 5 bases at V and 3 bases at J, leaving 7 bases unmatched. Germline V gene lookup returns CDR1 SGHTA and CDR2 FQGTGA. CDR3 residues: CASSQGAGVYEQYF. The CDR3, as DNA: TGTGCCAGCAGCCAGGGTGCGGGAGTCTACGAGCAGTACTTC.